This paragraph reports one TCR beta chain. This sample was included in a study of cytomegalovirus exposure and HLA in healthy donors. Germline V gene lookup returns CDR1 SQVTM and CDR2 ANQGSEA. This CDR3 is built from 16 residues. V shed 0 bases and J shed 3 bases, with 15 bases lying between them. Amplification used 60 Vbeta primers and 13 Jbeta primers. Sequenced by immunoSEQ multiplex PCR; TCRdb stores in-frame clones only, minus some. The sample holds roughly 180,000 clones, about 9.4% seen once. What was sequenced was PBMCs. The sequence was collected from a woman in her 30s in good health and CMV-seropositive. The V and J genes are TRBV29-1 and TRBJ2-1; no definite D call. CDR3 DNA sequence: TGCAGCGTTGAAGACCCCCAGCGCACTATCTACAATGAGCAGTTCTTC. Translation gives CSVEDPQRTIYNEQFF.